This T cell receptor (beta chain) was found in a study of CD8 T cells in ankylosing spondylitis. General observations from the study: Typical of ankylosing spondylitis blood, it appeared, was a TCR beta motif of several highly homologous variants.

This clonotype was seen ten or more times. What it binds is not known. Via MiXCR, TCRdb re-called the 5' RACE reads, giving one row per CDR3 protein. Counted here are a few hundred thousand distinct CDR3 sequences, roughly a sixth occurring once; the ten biggest clones make up around 0.92%. This receptor was taken from a male donor with ankylosing spondylitis. Material for sequencing was blood, either unsorted or a sorted T cell fraction (not recorded which).

CDR3: CASSRGEGRNYGYTF. The CDR3 DNA reads TGTGCCAGCAGCCGAGGAGAGGGACGTAACTATGGCTACACCTTC. J is TRBJ1-2 and V is TRBV6-1; perhaps TRBD1 as D (5 bases). The CDR3 loop spans 15 amino acids. Germline CDR1 reads MNHNS; CDR2 reads SASEGT. The germline V and J ends were trimmed by 6 bases and 1 base, with 15 bases remaining between them.